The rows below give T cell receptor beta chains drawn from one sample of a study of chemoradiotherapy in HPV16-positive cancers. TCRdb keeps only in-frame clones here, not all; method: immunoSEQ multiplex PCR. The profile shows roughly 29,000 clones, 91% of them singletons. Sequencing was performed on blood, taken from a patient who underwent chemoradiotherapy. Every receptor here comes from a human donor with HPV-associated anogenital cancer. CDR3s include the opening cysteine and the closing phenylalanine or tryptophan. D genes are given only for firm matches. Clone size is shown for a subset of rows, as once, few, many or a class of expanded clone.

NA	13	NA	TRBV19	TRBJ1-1	CASRLGGGAPAFF	TGTGCCAGTAGACTCGGTGGGGGGGCGCCAGCTTTCTTT
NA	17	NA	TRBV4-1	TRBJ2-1	CASSQGFSSLAYNEQFF	TGCGCCAGCAGCCAAGGGTTTTCTAGCCTCGCCTACAATGAGCAGTTCTTC
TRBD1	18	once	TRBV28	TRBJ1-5	CASSSFGTDIWGNQPQHF	TGTGCCAGCAGTTCTTTCGGGACAGACATCTGGGGCAATCAGCCCCAGCATTTT
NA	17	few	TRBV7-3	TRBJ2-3	CASSLIGGGGYTDTQYF	TGTGCCAGCAGCTTAATAGGCGGCGGGGGCTACACAGATACGCAGTATTTT
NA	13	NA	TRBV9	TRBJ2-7	CASSVRDAYEQYF	TGTGCCAGCAGCGTCCGGGACGCTTACGAGCAGTACTTC
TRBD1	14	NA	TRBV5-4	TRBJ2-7	CASSTGTVSYEQYF	TGTGCCAGCAGCACCGGGACAGTCTCCTACGAGCAGTACTTC
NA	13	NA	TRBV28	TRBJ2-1	CASSSETYNEQFF	TGTGCCAGCAGTAGCGAAACCTACAATGAGCAGTTCTTC
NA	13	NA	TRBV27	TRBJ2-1	CASSSGLTNEQFF	TGTGCCAGCAGTTCGGGACTGACGAATGAGCAGTTCTTC
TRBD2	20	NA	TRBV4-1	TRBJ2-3	CASSQDRPSGSHILMDTQYF	TGCGCCAGCAGCCAAGATCGGCCTAGCGGGAGCCATATCTTGATGGATACGCAGTATTTT
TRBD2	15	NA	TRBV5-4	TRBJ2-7	CASSLDSGRVNEQYF	TGTGCCAGCAGCTTGGATAGCGGGAGGGTTAATGAGCAGTACTTC
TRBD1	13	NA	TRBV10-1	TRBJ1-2	CASSEAGGSGYTF	TGCGCCAGCAGTGAGGCAGGGGGCTCTGGCTACACCTTC
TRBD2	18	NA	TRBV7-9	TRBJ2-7	CASSPISAGGLDAYEQYF	TGTGCCAGCAGCCCCATTAGCGCCGGGGGACTAGACGCCTACGAGCAGTACTTC
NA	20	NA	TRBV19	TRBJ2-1	CASSGSGASATGWHYNEQFF	TGTGCCAGTAGCGGGAGTGGGGCTAGCGCGACAGGTTGGCACTACAATGAGCAGTTCTTC
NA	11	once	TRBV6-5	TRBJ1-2	CASFSGYGYTF	TGTGCCAGTTTTTCAGGGTATGGCTACACCTTC
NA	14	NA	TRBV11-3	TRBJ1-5	CASSLRVLNQPQHF	TGTGCCAGCAGCTTACGGGTCCTCAATCAGCCCCAGCATTTT
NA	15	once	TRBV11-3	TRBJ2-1	CASSLTLGLDNEQFF	TGTGCCAGCAGCTTGACCCTCGGACTGGACAATGAGCAGTTCTTC
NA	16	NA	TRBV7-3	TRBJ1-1	CASSPQSRDMNTEAFF	TGTGCCAGCAGCCCACAGTCGAGGGACATGAACACTGAAGCTTTCTTT
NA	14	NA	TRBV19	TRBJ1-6	CASTLRGGFSPLHF	TGTGCCAGTACCCTTAGGGGCGGATTTTCACCCCTCCACTTT
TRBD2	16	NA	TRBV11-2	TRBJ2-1	CASSVGGGLVANEQFF	TGTGCCAGCAGCGTCGGAGGGGGACTAGTTGCCAATGAGCAGTTCTTC
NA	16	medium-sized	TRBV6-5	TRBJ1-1	CASSYSGPAWNTEAFF	TGTGCCAGCAGTTACTCGGGACCAGCATGGAACACTGAAGCTTTCTTT
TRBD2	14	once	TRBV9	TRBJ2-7	CASSVGGRAYEQYF	TGTGCCAGCAGCGTAGGTGGGAGGGCCTACGAGCAGTACTTC
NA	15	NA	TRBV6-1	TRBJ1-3	CASSEGGAGGNTIYF	TGTGCCAGCAGTGAGGGGGGCGCGGGGGGAAACACCATATATTTT
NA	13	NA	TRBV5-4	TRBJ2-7	CASSLGADYEQYF	TGTGCCAGCAGCTTGGGGGCAGACTACGAGCAGTACTTC
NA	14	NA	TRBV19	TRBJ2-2	CASSPYRNTGELFF	TGTGCCAGTAGTCCGTATCGGAACACCGGGGAGCTGTTTTTT
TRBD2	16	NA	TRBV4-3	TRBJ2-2	CASSLSGGLNTGELFF	TGCGCCAGCAGCCTTAGCGGGGGGCTGAACACCGGGGAGCTGTTTTTT
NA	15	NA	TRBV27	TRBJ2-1	CASSPPGAWYNEQFF	TGTGCCAGCAGTCCGCCGGGAGCGTGGTACAATGAGCAGTTCTTC
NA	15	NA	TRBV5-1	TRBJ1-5	CASSLETGPNQPQHF	TGCGCCAGCAGCTTGGAGACAGGCCCCAATCAGCCCCAGCATTTT
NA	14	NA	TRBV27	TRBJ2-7	CASRLQVDSYEQYF	TGTGCCAGCAGGCTGCAGGTTGACTCCTACGAGCAGTACTTC
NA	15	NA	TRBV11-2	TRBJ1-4	CASSLGGEPNEKLFF	TGTGCCAGCAGCTTAGGGGGGGAGCCGAATGAAAAACTGTTTTTT
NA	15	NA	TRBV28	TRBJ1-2	CASTLVGGSGEGYTF	TGTGCCAGCACCCTTGTTGGGGGTAGCGGGGAAGGCTACACCTTC
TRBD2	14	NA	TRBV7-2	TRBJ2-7	CASSYTSGGYEQYF	TGTGCCAGCAGCTACACTAGCGGGGGGTACGAGCAGTACTTC
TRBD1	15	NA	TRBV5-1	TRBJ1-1	CASSLAGQELPEAFF	TGCGCCAGCAGCTTGGCCGGACAGGAACTTCCTGAAGCTTTCTTT
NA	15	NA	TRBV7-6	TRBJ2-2	CASSPTNSFTGELFF	TGTGCCAGCAGCCCCACGAACTCATTCACCGGGGAGCTGTTTTTT
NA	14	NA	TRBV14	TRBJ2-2	CASSQGLTTGELFF	TGTGCCAGCAGCCAGGGGCTAACCACCGGGGAGCTGTTTTTT
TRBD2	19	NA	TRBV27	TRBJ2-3	CASSPYVWASGRAPDTQYF	TGTGCCAGCAGTCCCTACGTGTGGGCTAGCGGGAGGGCCCCAGATACGCAGTATTTT
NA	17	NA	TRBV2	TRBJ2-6	CASSEAQLNSGANVLTF	TGTGCCAGCAGTGAGGCCCAACTCAACTCTGGGGCCAACGTCCTGACTTTC
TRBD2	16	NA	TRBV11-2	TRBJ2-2	CASSLVREWGTGELFF	TGTGCCAGCAGCTTAGTGCGGGAGTGGGGCACCGGGGAGCTGTTTTTT
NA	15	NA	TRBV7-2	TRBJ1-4	CASSLAHGQNEKLFF	TGTGCCAGCAGCTTAGCCCACGGACAGAACGAAAAACTGTTTTTT
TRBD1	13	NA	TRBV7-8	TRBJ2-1	CASRMDRGDEQFF	TGTGCCAGCAGGATGGACAGGGGGGATGAGCAGTTCTTC